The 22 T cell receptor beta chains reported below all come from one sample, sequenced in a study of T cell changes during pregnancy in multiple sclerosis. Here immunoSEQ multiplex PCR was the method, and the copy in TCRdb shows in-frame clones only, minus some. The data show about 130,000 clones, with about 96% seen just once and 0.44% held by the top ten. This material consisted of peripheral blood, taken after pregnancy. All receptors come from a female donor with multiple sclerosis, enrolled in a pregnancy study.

CDR3 coding DNA: TGTGCCAGCAGGACTTCGAGAACCGGGGAGCTGTTTTTT. Protein product: CASRTSRTGELFF. The V and J genes are TRBV27 and TRBJ2-2; D is unresolved. Germline loops: CDR1 MNHEY, CDR2 SMNVEV (reference sequence). CDR3 size: 13 residues. V was clipped by 6 bases and J by 5 bases, with 10 bases between them.

CDR3 protein: CASSEQGVTGNTIYF. As DNA, the CDR3 is TGTGCCAGCAGCGAACAGGGGGTTACTGGAAACACCATATATTTT. The chain joins TRBV7-2 to TRBJ1-3, with 8 bases aligning to TRBD1. The CDR3 loop spans 15 amino acids. Germline V gives CDR1 SGHTA, CDR2 FQGNSA. The V segment lost 5 bases and the J segment 2 bases; nucleotides outside the gene matches: 5.

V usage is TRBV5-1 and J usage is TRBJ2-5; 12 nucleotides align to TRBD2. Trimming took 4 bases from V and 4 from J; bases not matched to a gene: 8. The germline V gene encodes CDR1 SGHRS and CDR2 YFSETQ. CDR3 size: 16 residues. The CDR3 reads CASSPYLAGGGETQYF. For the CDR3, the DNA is TGCGCCAGCAGCCCCTACCTAGCGGGAGGGGGAGAGACCCAGTACTTC.

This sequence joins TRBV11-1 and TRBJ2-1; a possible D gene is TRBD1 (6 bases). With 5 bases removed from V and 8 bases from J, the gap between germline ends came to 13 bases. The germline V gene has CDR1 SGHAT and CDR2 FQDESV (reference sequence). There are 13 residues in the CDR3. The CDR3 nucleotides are TGTGCCAGCAGCCCTAGAACAGGGTATGAGCAGTTCTTC. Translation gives CASSPRTGYEQFF.

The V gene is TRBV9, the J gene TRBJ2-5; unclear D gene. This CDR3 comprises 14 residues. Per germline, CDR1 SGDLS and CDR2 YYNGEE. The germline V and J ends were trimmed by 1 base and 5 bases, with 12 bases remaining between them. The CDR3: CASSVSVSGETQYF. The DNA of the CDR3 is TGTGCCAGCAGCGTAAGCGTGAGTGGGGAGACCCAGTACTTC.

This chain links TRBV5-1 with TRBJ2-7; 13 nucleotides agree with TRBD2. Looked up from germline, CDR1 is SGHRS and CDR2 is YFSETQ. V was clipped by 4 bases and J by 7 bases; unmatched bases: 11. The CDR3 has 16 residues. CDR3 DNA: TGCGCCAGCAGCCTTTCTGGACTAGCGGGAGCGTATGAGCAGTACTTC. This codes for CASSLSGLAGAYEQYF.

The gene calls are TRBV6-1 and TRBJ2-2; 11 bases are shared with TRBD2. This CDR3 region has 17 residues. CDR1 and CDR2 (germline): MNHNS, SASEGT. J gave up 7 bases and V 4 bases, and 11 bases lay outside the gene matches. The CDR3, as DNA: TGTGCCAGCAGTGCCATAGCGGGAGGGCCTATGATCGGGGAGCTGTTTTTT. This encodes CASSAIAGGPMIGELFF.

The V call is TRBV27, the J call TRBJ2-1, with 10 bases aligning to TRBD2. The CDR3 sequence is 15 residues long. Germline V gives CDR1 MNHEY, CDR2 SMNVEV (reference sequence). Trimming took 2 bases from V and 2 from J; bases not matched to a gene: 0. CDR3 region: CASSLLAGAYNEQFF. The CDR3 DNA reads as TGTGCCAGCAGTTTACTAGCGGGAGCCTACAATGAGCAGTTCTTC.

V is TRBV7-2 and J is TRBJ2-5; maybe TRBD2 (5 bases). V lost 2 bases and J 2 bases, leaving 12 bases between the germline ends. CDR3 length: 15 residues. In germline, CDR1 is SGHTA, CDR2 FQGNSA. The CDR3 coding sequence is TGTGCCAGCAGCTTAAATAGCGCGGTTCAAGAGACCCAGTACTTC. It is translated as CASSLNSAVQETQYF.

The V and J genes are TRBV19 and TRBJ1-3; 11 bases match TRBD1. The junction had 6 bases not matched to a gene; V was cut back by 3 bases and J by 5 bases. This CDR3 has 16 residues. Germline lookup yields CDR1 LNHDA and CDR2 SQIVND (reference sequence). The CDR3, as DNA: TGTGCCAGTAGTATTCTCGGACAGGGGGCAAGAAACACCATATATTTT. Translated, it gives CASSILGQGARNTIYF.

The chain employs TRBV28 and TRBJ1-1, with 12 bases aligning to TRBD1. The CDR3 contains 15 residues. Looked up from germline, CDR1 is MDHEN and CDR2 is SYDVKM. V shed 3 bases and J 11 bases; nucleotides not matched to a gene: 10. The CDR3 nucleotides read TGTGCCAGCAGTTTCTTTGGGGACAGGGGGCTAGGGGCTTTCTTT. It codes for CASSFFGDRGLGAFF.

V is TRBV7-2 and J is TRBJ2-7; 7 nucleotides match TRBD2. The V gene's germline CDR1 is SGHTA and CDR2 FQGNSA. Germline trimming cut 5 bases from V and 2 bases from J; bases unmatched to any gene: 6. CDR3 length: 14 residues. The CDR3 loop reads CASSLSGAAYEQYF. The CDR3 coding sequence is TGTGCCAGCAGCCTCAGCGGGGCGGCCTACGAGCAGTACTTC.

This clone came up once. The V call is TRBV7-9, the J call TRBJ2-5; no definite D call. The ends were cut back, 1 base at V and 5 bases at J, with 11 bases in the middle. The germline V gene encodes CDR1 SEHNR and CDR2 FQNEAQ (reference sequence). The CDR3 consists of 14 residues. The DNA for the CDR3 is TGTGCCAGCAGCTTAGGAAGCCCGAGGGAGACCCAGTACTTC. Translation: CASSLGSPRETQYF.

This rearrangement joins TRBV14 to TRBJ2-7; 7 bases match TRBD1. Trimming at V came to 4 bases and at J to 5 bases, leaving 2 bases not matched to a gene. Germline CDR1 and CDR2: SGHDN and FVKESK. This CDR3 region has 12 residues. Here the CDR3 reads CASSPQGDEQYF. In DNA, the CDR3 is TGTGCCAGCAGCCCTCAGGGGGACGAGCAGTACTTC.

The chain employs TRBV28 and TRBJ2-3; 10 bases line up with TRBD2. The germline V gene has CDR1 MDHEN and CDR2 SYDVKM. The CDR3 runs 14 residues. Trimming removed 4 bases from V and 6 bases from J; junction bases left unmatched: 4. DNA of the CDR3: TGTGCCAGCAGTTCCCTAGCGGGAGTTGATACGCAGTATTTT. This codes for CASSSLAGVDTQYF.

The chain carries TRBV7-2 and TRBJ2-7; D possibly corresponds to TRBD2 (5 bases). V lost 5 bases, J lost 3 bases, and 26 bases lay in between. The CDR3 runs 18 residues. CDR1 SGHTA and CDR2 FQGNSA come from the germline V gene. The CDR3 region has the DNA TGTGCCAGCAGCCCGGGCTACAATGGGCGGGTAAATAGCTACGAGCAGTACTTC. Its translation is CASSPGYNGRVNSYEQYF.

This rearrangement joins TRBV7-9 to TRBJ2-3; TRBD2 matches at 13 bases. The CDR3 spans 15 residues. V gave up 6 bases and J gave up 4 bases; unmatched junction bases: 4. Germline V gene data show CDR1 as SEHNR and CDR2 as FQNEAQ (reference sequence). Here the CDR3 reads CASSTGLAGADTQYF. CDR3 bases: TGTGCCAGCAGTACCGGACTAGCGGGAGCAGATACGCAGTATTTT.

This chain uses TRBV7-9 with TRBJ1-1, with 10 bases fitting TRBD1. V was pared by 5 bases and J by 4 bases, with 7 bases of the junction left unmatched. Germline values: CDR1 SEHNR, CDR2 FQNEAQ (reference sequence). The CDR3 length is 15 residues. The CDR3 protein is CASSKTGTGATEAFF. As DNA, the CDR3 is TGTGCCAGCAGCAAAACCGGGACAGGGGCCACTGAAGCTTTCTTT.

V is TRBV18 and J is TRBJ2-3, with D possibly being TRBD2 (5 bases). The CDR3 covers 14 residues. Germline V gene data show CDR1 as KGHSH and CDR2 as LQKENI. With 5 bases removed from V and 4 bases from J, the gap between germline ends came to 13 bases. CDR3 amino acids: CASSATGISDTQYF. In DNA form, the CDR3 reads TGTGCCAGCTCAGCCACGGGAATATCAGATACGCAGTATTTT.

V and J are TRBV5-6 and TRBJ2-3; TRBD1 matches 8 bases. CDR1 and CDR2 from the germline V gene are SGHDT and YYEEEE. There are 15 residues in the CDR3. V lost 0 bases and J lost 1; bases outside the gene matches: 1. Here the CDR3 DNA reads TGTGCCAGCAGCTTGGTGGGACAGGGCACAGATACGCAGTATTTT. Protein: CASSLVGQGTDTQYF.

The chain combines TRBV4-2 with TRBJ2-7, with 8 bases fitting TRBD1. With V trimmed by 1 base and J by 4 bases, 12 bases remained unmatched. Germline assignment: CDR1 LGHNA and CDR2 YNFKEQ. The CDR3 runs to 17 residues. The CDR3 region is CASSQALGPQGDYEQYF. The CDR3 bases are TGTGCCAGCAGCCAAGCCCTCGGCCCACAGGGGGATTACGAGCAGTACTTC.

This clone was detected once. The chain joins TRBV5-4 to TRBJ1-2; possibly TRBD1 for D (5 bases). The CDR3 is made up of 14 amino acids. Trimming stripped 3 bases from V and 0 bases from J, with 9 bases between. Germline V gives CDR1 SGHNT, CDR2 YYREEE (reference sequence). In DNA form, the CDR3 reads TGTGCCAGCAGCTCGAAGGGGACTAACTATGGCTACACCTTC. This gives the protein CASSSKGTNYGYTF.